This T cell receptor (beta chain) was sequenced for a study of shared clonotypes between healthy human individuals. The germline V gene encodes CDR1 MGHRA and CDR2 YSYEKL. This CDR3 has 11 residues. Trimming shortened V by 5 bases and J by 6 bases, and 8 bases separated the two germline ends. Naive CD8 populations comprised CD45RO-negative cells positively selected for CCR7, excluding terminally differentiated effector memory CD45RA+ cells. This clone was detected only once. Its target is unknown. Study-wide results and caveats: Collection of samples was limited to blood; tissue repertoires likely differ. The donor pool, a small one, limited the genetic and exposure-history diversity represented. Naive subsets, compared against memory subsets, generally had larger estimated richness values.

Genomic DNA (from each subset) was split evenly across several immunoSEQ plates. The repertoire was sequenced with immunoSEQ multiplex PCR; TCRdb's copy has only in-frame clones and lacks some. The sample lists around 2,000,000 clones, approximately 94% occurring once. This clonotype originated in a man younger than 35 in good health. The chain employs TRBV4-1 and TRBJ2-7; D gene uncertain. Sample: naive CD8+ T cells sorted from blood. CDR3 nucleotides: TGCGCCAGCAGCGTTAAAAGCGAGCAGTACTTC. Its protein product is CASSVKSEQYF.